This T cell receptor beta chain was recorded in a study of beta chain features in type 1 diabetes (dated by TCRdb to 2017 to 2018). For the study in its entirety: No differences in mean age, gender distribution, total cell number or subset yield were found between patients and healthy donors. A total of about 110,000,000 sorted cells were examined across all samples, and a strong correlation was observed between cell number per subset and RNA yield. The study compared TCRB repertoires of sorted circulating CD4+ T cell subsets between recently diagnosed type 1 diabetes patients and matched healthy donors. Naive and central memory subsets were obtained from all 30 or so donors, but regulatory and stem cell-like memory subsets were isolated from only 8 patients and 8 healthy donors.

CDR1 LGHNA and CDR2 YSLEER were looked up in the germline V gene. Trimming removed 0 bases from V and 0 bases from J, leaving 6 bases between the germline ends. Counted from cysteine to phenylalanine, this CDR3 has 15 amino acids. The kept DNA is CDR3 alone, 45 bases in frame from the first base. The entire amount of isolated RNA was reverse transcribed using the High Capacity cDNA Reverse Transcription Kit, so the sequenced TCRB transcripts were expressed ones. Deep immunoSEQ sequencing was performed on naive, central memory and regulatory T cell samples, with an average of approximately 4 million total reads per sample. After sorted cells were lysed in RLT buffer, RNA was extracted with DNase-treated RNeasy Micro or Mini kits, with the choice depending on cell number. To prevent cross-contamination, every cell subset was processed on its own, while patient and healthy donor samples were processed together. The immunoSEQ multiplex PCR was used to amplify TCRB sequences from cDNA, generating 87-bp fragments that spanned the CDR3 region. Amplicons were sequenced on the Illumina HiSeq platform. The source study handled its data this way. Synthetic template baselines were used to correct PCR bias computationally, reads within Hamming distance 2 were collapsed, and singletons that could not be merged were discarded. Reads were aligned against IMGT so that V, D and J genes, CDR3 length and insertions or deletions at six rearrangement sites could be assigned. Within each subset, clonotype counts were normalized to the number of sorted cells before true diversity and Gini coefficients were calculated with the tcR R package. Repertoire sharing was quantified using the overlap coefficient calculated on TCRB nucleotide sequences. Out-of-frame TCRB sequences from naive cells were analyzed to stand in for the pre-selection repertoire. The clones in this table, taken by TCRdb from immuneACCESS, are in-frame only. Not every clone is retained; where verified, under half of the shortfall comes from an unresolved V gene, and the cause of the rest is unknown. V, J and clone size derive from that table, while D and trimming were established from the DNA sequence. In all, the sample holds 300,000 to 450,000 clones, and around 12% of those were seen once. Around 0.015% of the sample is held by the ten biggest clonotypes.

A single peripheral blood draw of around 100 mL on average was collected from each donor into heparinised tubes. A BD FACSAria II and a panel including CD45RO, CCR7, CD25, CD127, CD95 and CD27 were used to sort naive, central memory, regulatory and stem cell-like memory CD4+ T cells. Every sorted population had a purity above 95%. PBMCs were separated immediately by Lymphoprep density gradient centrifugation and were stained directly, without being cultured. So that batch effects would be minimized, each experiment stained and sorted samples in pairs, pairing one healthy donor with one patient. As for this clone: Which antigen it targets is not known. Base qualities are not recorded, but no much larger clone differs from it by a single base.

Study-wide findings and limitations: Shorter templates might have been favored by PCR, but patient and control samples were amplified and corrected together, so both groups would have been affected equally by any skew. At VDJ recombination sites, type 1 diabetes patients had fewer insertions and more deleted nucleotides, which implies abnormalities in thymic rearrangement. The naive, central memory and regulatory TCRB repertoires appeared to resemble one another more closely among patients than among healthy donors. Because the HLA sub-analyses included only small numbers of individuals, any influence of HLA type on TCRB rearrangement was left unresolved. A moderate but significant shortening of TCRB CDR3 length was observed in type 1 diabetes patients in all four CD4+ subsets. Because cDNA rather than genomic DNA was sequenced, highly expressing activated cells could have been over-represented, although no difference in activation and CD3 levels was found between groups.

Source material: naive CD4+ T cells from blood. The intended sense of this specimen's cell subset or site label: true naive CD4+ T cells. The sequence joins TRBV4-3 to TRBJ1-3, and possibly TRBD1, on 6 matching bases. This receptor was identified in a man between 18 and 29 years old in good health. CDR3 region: CASSQEGGSGNTIYF. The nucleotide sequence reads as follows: TGCGCCAGCAGCCAAGAAGGGGGCTCTGGAAACACCATATATTTT.